Shown below are 18 T cell receptor beta chains from a single sample sequenced in a study of blood T cell repertoires in COVID-19. Clones were sequenced by immunoSEQ multiplex PCR, and TCRdb holds only the in-frame ones, with some missing. The sample lists about 370,000 clones, 70% to 90% occurring once. Sequences were obtained from peripheral blood. These receptors were taken from a young woman with COVID-19, enrolled during active disease.

This CDR3 reads CSARDSASPEQYF. For the CDR3, the DNA is TGCAGCGCCCGGGACAGCGCAAGTCCCGAGCAGTACTTC. The chain has TRBV29-1 and TRBJ2-7; 7 bases fit TRBD1. V gave up 7 bases and J gave up 6 bases; unmatched junction bases: 12. The CDR3 runs to 13 residues. CDR1 is SQVTM and CDR2 is ANQGSEA in the germline V gene.

The genes are TRBV10-1 and TRBJ2-3; 12 bases map to TRBD2. The CDR3 has 16 residues. Germline loops: CDR1 WNHNN, CDR2 SYGVQD (reference sequence). The J segment lost 6 bases and the V segment lost 0 bases, leaving 4 bases of the junction unmatched. CDR3 protein: CASSESTSGRMDTQYF. The CDR3 DNA sequence: TGCGCCAGCAGTGAGTCAACTAGCGGGAGGATGGATACGCAGTATTTT.

V usage is TRBV19 and J usage is TRBJ1-5; no clear D. With 3 bases removed from V and 3 bases from J, the gap between germline ends came to 9 bases. In germline, CDR1 is LNHDA, CDR2 SQIVND (reference sequence). The CDR3 runs 14 residues. CDR3 in amino acids: CASSIQEYNQPQHF. CDR3 coding DNA: TGTGCCAGTAGTATCCAGGAATACAATCAGCCCCAGCATTTT.

The DNA of the CDR3 is TGTGCCAGCAGCTTAGGGGGACAGGGCGTACATAATTCACCCCTCCACTTT. Translation: CASSLGGQGVHNSPLHF. This chain joins TRBV11-2 and TRBJ1-6, with 9 nucleotides matching TRBD1. In germline, CDR1 is SGHAT, CDR2 FQNNGV. The ends lost 1 base at V and 5 bases at J; junction bases unmatched: 6. This CDR3 is 17 amino acids long.

This rearrangement joins TRBV18 to TRBJ2-7; 7 nucleotides agree with TRBD1. The CDR3 loop spans 13 amino acids. V lost 6 bases to trimming and J lost 3 bases; unmatched junction nucleotides: 5. Germline V CDR1 and CDR2: KGHSH, LQKENI. The CDR3 loop reads CASSEGQSYEQYV. CDR3 DNA: TGTGCCAGCTCCGAGGGACAGAGCTACGAGCAGTACGTC.

The chain links TRBV6-5 to TRBJ1-3; D remains unclear. The germline V and J ends were trimmed by 2 bases and 6 bases, with 8 bases remaining between them. Germline assignment: CDR1 MNHEY and CDR2 SVGAGI. The CDR3 contains 13 residues. CDR3 bases: TGTGCCAGCAGTTACCTGAGTGAAAACACCATATATTTT. This codes for CASSYLSENTIYF.

This chain links TRBV27 with TRBJ1-1; D unclear. Germline CDR1 MNHEY, CDR2 SMNVEV (reference sequence). The CDR3 consists of 15 residues. The germline V and J ends were trimmed by 6 bases and 5 bases, with 19 bases remaining between them. CDR3 in amino acids: CASRPSTAGGTEAFF. In nucleotides, the CDR3 is TGTGCCAGCAGACCATCAACAGCGGGTGGTACTGAAGCTTTCTTT.

The V and J genes are TRBV27 and TRBJ1-2; maybe TRBD1 (6 bases). CDR1 MNHEY and CDR2 SMNVEV come from the germline V gene (reference sequence). With 2 bases removed from V and 5 bases from J, the gap between germline ends came to 9 bases. The CDR3 has 13 amino acids. Here the CDR3 DNA reads TGTGCCAGCAGTTTAAACAGGGAGTATGGCTACACCTTC. It encodes CASSLNREYGYTF.

J is TRBJ1-1 and V is TRBV7-8; unclear D gene. CDR3 length: 16 amino acids. The V gene's germline CDR1 is SGHVS and CDR2 FQNEAQ. V gave up 1 base and J gave up 0 bases, with 12 bases separating them. CDR3 sequence (DNA): TGTGCCAGCAGCTTAGTGTTAAGCACGATGAACACTGAAGCTTTCTTT. Protein: CASSLVLSTMNTEAFF.

This clone was seen more than once but under ten times. The chain carries TRBV29-1 and TRBJ2-1; 12 positions match TRBD1. The CDR3 runs to 13 residues. Per germline, CDR1 SQVTM and CDR2 ANQGSEA. V was pared by 7 bases and J by 8 bases, with 6 bases of the junction left unmatched. Written as DNA, the CDR3 is TGCAGCGACCGGGACAGGGGGCACCATGAGCAGTTCTTC. Its translation is CSDRDRGHHEQFF.

The V gene is TRBV9, the J gene TRBJ2-5; 7 nucleotides match TRBD1. Germline CDR1 reads SGDLS; CDR2 reads YYNGEE. The CDR3 is 14 residues long. V shed 4 bases, J shed 5 bases, and the junction held 8 bases outside the gene matches. CDR3 residues: CASSPQPRGETQYF. The CDR3 DNA reads TGTGCCAGCAGCCCCCAACCCAGGGGGGAGACCCAGTACTTC. Filled out from reference TRBV9 and TRBJ2-5, the complete variable domain reads DSGVTQTPKHLITATGQRVTLRCSPRSGDLSVYWYQQSLDQGLQFLIQYYNGEERAKGNILERFSAQQFPDLHSELNLSSLELGDSALYFCASSPQPRGETQYFGPGTRLLVL.

The chain carries TRBV30 and TRBJ2-5, with D possibly matching TRBD2 (7 bases). The CDR3 totals 14 residues. The V gene lost 4 bases and the J gene lost 2 bases, with 14 bases spanning the gap. Germline V gene data show CDR1 as GTSNPN and CDR2 as SVGIG (reference sequence). This CDR3 is CAWNGGALQETQYF. For the CDR3, the DNA is TGTGCCTGGAATGGGGGGGCTCTTCAAGAGACCCAGTACTTC. Supplemented by reference TRBV30 and TRBJ2-5, the full variable domain reads SQTIHQWPATLVQPVGSPLSLECTVEGTSNPNLYWYRQAAGRGLQLLFYSVGIGQISSEVPQNLSASRPQDRQFILSSKKLLLSDSGFYLCAWNGGALQETQYFGPGTRLLVL.

The CDR3 region has the DNA TGCGCCAGCAGCCAATCCAGGAACTCTGGAAACACCATATATTTT. Translated, it gives CASSQSRNSGNTIYF. The chain uses TRBV4-3 and TRBJ1-3, with unresolved D. In germline, CDR1 is LGHNA, CDR2 YSLEER. V gave up 2 bases and J gave up 0 bases, with 8 bases separating them. The CDR3 contains 15 residues.

V is TRBV6-1 and J is TRBJ2-3; no definite D call. In germline, CDR1 is MNHNS, CDR2 SASEGT. The CDR3 is 14 residues long. The V and J ends lost 2 bases and 4 bases respectively, with 10 bases between them. CDR3 sequence (DNA): TGTGCCAGCAGTGAAACAAGACTGGCAGATACGCAGTATTTT. Translated, it gives CASSETRLADTQYF.

Turning to this clone: Mismatch with germline at one junction end may stem from a read error. This chain uses TRBV7-2 with TRBJ2-1, with 7 bases that match TRBD1. The germline CDR1 and CDR2 sequences are SGHTA and FQGNSA. This CDR3 comprises 15 residues. The CDR3 is CASSTPRTGYDEQFF. The CDR3 coding sequence is TGTGCCAGCAGCACCCCCCGGACAGGCTACGATGAGCAGTTCTTC.

J is TRBJ1-2 and V is TRBV5-1, with D possibly being TRBD1 (6 bases). The CDR3 consists of 12 residues. Germline V gene data show CDR1 as SGHRS and CDR2 as YFSETQ. The V gene lost 1 base and the J gene lost 8 bases, with 9 bases spanning the gap. The CDR3 DNA reads TGCGCCAGCAGCTTGAACAGGGAAGGCTACACCTTC. Protein: CASSLNREGYTF. Combining the CDR3 with reference TRBV5-1 and TRBJ1-2 gives the whole variable domain KAGVTQTPRYLIKTRGQQVTLSCSPISGHRSVSWYQQTPGQGLQFLFEYFSETQRNKGNFPGRFSGRQFSNSRSEMNVSTLELGDSALYLCASSLNREGYTFGSGTRLTVV.

V is TRBV5-1 and J is TRBJ1-4, with a tentative D call TRBD1 (6 bases). The V end was cut by 0 bases, the J end by 7 bases, with 10 bases between. This CDR3 spans 14 amino acids. Germline V CDR1 and CDR2: SGHRS, YFSETQ. The CDR3 is CASSLGGGAEKLFF. The CDR3 bases are TGCGCCAGCAGCTTGGGTGGGGGCGCTGAAAAACTGTTTTTT.

This chain connects TRBV2 to TRBJ2-4; a weak D match, TRBD2 (5 bases). Germline V gives CDR1 SNHLY, CDR2 FYNNEI. The CDR3 is made up of 10 amino acids. Trimming took off 7 bases at V and 8 bases at J, with 6 bases between the two ends. The DNA of the CDR3 is TGTGCCAGCACGGGATACATTCAGTACTTC. It yields the protein CASTGYIQYF. The full variable domain, completed using reference TRBV2 and TRBJ2-4, is EPEVTQTPSHQVTQMGQEVILRCVPISNHLYFYWYRQILGQKVEFLVSFYNNEISEKSEIFDDQFSVERPDGSNFTLKIRSTKLEDSAMYFCASTGYIQYFGAGTRLSVL.